The entry below describes one T cell receptor beta chain. Germline V CDR1 and CDR2: LGHNA, YSLEER. V was trimmed by 0 bases and J by 7 bases, leaving 13 bases between them. The CDR3 is 16 residues long. This entry is derived from a study of T cell responses to AZD1222 COVID-19 vaccine. The repertoire was sequenced with immunoSEQ multiplex PCR; TCRdb's copy has only in-frame clones and lacks some. The table lists tens of thousands of clones, roughly 88% of them singletons. The input for sequencing was peripheral blood, taken 28 days after the second AZD1222 dose. This TCR was recovered from an adult who received the AZD1222 COVID-19 vaccine. V and J are TRBV4-3 and TRBJ1-6, with unresolved D. The CDR3 sequence: CASSQDRSGGNSPLHF. CDR3 bases: TGCGCCAGCAGCCAAGATCGTTCGGGAGGAAATTCACCCCTCCACTTT.